The 2 T cell receptor beta chains given below trace back to one sample, sequenced in a study of blood T cell repertoires in COVID-19. The method was immunoSEQ multiplex PCR; TCRdb's version includes in-frame clones alone and lacks a portion of them. The data hold over 100,000 clones, with about 89% observed a single time. Input material: peripheral blood. The origin of the receptors is a man in his forties or fifties with acute or convalescent COVID-19.

The V and J genes are TRBV15 and TRBJ2-3; no reliable D call. The germline V gene encodes CDR1 LNHNV and CDR2 YYDKDF (reference sequence). The CDR3 length is 16 residues. The V and J ends lost 0 bases and 2 bases respectively, with 12 bases between them. In DNA form, the CDR3 reads TGTGCCACCAGCAGAGATAAGACTCGCCCCACAGATACGCAGTATTTT. Amino acids: CATSRDKTRPTDTQYF.

This clone was seen once. The chain uses TRBV18 and TRBJ1-1, with D unclear. Trimming removed 3 bases at V and 3 bases at J, with 11 bases between. Germline lookup yields CDR1 KGHSH and CDR2 LQKENI. CDR3 length equals 14 residues. The CDR3 loop reads CASSPQMADTEAFF. CDR3 in DNA: TGTGCCAGCTCACCTCAGATGGCGGACACTGAAGCTTTCTTT.